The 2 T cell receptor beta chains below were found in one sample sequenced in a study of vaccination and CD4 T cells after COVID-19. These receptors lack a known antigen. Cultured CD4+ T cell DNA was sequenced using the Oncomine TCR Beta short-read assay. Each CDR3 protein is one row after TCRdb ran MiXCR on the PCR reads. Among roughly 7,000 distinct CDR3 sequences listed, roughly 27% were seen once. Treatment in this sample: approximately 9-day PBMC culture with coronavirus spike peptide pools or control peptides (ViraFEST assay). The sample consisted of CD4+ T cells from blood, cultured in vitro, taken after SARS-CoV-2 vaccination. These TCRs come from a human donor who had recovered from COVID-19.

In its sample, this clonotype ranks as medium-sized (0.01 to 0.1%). The CDR3 coding sequence is TGCAGTGCTAGAGATCTAGGGGGACAAGAGACCCAGTACTTC. It encodes CSARDLGGQETQYF. V and J are TRBV20-1 and TRBJ2-5; the D gene is possibly TRBD1 (6 bases). This CDR3 is built from 14 residues. Germline V gene data show CDR1 as DFQATT and CDR2 as SNEGSKA (reference sequence). V lost 0 bases and J 2 bases, leaving 10 bases between the germline ends.

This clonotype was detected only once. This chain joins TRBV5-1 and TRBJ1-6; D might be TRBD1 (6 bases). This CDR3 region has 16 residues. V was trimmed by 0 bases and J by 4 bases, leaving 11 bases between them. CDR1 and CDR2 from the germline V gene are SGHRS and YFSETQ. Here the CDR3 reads CASSLGGGAYNSPLHF. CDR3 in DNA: TGCGCCAGCAGCTTGGGTGGGGGCGCGTATAATTCACCCCTCCACTTT. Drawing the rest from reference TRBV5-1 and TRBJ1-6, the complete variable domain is KAGVTQTPRYLIKTRGQQVTLSCSPISGHRSVSWYQQTPGQGLQFLFEYFSETQRNKGNFPGRFSGRQFSNSRSEMNVSTLELGDSALYLCASSLGGGAYNSPLHFGNGTRLTVT.